The clone carrying this TCR beta chain was counted ten times or more. These data come from a study of regulatory T cells in long-lasting Graves disease. As to time point: newly diagnosed GD, antithyroid drugs for less than 3 months. TCR sequences were obtained from RNA taken from PBMCs. V was pared by 1 base and J by 0 bases, with 11 bases between. CDR1 and CDR2 (germline): MDHEN, SYDVKM. This CDR3 contains 16 residues. CDR3-region Arm-PCR and iRepertoire HTBI primers produced the TCR beta libraries. One entry per CDR3 protein, called by TCRdb with MiXCR from the multiplex PCR reads. The top ten hold roughly 10% of the sample, which has more than 400,000 distinct CDR3 sequences, about 16% seen once. Separately, the same data were catalogued under a study of T cells in Graves' hyperthyroidism and ophthalmopathy. Per that study: Ophthalmopathy and stable hyperthyroidism were told apart by a 13 V-J model.

The sequence was obtained from a woman in her thirties with Graves disease. The sequenced sample was peripheral blood mononuclear cells (PBMCs), obtained at new diagnosis, from a patient treated with antithyroid drugs. The V gene is TRBV28, the J gene TRBJ2-3, with D perhaps TRBD1 or TRBD2 (5 bases each). The chain's CDR3 is CASSLYHGASTDTQYF. The CDR3, as DNA: TGTGCCAGCAGTTTATACCACGGGGCTAGCACAGATACGCAGTATTTT.